This TCR beta chain derives from a study of technical replicates of blood from several donors. TCRdb's table, derived via immunoSEQ multiplex PCR, lists solely in-frame clones and lacks some. The repertoire holds approximately 59,000 clones, with roughly 96% as singletons. Trimming took off 4 bases at V and 4 bases at J, with 14 bases between the two ends. Germline assignment: CDR1 SGHNT and CDR2 YYREEE (reference sequence). This CDR3 comprises 14 residues. Source material: PBMCs. V and J are TRBV5-4 and TRBJ1-2; D might be TRBD1 (6 bases). The origin of this receptor is a human donor in good health. Some clones in this sample may be carry-over from other donors' samples. Here the CDR3 reads CASSPRTEIYGYTF. The CDR3 nucleotides read TGTGCCAGCAGCCCGAGGACAGAGATCTATGGCTACACCTTC.